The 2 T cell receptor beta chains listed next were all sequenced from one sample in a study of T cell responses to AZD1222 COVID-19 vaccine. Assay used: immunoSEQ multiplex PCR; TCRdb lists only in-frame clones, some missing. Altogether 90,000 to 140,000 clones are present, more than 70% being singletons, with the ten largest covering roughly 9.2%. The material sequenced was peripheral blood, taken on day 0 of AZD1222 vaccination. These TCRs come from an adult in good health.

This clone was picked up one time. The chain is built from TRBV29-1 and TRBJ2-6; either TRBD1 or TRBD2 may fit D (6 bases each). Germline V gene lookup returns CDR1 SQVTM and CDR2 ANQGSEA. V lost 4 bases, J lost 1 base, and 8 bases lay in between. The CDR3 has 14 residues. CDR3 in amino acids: CSVGGGSGANVLTF. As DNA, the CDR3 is TGCAGCGTTGGAGGGGGGTCTGGGGCCAACGTCCTGACTTTC.

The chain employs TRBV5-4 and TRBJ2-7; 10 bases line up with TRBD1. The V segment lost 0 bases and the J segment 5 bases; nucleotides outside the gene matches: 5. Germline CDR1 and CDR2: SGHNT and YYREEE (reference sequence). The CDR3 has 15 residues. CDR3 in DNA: TGTGCCAGCAGCTTGGCGGGACAGGGGAGCGACGAGCAGTACTTC. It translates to CASSLAGQGSDEQYF.